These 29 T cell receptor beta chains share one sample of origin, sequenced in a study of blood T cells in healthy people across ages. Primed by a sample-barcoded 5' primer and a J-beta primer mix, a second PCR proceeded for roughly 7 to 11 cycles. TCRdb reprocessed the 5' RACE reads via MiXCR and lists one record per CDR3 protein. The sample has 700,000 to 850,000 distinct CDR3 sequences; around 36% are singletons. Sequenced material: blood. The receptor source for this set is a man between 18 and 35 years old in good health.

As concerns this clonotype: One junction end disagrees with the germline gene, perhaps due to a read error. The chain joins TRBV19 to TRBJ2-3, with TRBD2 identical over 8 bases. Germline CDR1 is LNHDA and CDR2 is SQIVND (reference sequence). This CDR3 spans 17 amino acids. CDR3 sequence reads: CASSIRSGGLSADTQYF. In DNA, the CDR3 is TGTGCCAGCAGTATAAGGAGCGGGGGTCTTTCGGCAGATACGCAGTATTTT.

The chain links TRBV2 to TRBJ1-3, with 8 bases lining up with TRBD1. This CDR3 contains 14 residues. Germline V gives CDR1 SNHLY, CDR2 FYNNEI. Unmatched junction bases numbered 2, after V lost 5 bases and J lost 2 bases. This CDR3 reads CASSTDRAGNTIYF. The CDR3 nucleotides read TGTGCCAGCAGTACGGACAGGGCTGGAAACACCATATATTTT.

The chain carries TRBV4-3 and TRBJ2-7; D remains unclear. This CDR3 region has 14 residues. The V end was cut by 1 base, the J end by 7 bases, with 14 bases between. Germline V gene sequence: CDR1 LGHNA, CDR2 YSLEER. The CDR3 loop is CASSQVTSYNEQYF. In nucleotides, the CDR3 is TGCGCCAGCAGCCAAGTAACCAGCTACAATGAGCAGTACTTC.

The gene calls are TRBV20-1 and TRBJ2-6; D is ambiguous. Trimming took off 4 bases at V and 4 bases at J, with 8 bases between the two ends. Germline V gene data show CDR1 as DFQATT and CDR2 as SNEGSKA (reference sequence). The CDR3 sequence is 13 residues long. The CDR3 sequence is CSANGRGANVLTF. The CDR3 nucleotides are TGCAGTGCTAATGGTCGCGGGGCCAACGTCCTGACTTTC.

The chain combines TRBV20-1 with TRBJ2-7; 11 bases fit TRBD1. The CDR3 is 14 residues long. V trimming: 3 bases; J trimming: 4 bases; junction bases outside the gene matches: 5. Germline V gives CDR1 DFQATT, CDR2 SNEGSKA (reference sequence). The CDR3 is CSARGQGVGYEQYF. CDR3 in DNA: TGCAGTGCTAGGGGACAGGGGGTGGGATACGAGCAGTACTTC.

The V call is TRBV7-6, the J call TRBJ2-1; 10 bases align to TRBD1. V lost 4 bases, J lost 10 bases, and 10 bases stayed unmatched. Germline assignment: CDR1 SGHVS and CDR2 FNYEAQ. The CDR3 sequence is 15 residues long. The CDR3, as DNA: TGTGCCAGCAGCTCCCGGGACAGGGGATTCGAGGAGCAGTTCTTC. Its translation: CASSSRDRGFEEQFF.

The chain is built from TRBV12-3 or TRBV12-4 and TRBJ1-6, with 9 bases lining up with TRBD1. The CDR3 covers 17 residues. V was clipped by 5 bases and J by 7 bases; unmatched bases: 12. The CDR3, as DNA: TGTGCCAGCAGTACCAGAACAGGGGGCGCCGAAAATTCACCCCTCCACTTT. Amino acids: CASSTRTGGAENSPLHF.

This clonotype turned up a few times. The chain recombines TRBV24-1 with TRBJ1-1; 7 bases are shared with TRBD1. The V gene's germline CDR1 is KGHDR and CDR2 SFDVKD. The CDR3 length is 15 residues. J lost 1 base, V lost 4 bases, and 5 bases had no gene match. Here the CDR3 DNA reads TGTGCCACCAGTGACTCGACAGGGTCGAACACTGAAGCTTTCTTT. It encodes CATSDSTGSNTEAFF.

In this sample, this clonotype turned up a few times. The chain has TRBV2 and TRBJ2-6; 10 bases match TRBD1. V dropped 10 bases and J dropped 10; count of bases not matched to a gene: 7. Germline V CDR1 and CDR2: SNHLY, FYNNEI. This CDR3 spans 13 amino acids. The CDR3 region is CATGTGVINVLTF. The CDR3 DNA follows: TGTGCCACCGGGACAGGGGTGATAAACGTCCTGACTTTC.

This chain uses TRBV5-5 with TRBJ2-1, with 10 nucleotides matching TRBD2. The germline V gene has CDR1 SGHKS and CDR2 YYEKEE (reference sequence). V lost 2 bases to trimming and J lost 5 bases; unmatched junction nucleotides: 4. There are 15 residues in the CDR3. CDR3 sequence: CASSLLAGTNNEQFF. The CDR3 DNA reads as TGTGCCAGCAGCTTACTAGCGGGGACGAACAATGAGCAGTTCTTC.

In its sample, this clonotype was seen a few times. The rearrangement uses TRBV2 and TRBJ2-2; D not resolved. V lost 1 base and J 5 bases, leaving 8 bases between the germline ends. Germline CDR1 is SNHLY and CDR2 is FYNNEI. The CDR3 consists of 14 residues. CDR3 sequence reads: CASSEGTLTGELFF. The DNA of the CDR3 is TGTGCCAGCAGTGAAGGGACGCTTACCGGGGAGCTGTTTTTT.

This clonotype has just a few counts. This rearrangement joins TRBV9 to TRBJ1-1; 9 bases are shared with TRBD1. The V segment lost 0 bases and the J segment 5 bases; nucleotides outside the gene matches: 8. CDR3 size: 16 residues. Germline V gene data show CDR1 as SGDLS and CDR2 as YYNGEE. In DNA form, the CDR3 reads TGTGCCAGCAGCGTAGGTACGACAGGGGGGAAGACTGAAGCTTTCTTT. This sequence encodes CASSVGTTGGKTEAFF.

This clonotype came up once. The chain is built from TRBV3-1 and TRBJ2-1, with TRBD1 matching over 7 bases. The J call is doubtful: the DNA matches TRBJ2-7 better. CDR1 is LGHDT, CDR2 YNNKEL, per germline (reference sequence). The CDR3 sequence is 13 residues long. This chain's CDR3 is CASSRDRVGEQYF. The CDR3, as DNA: TGTGCCAGCAGCCGCGACAGGGTCGGGGAGCAGTACTTC.

The CDR3 reads CASSLQTGELFF. The CDR3 nucleotides are TGCGCCAGCAGCTTACAAACCGGGGAGCTGTTTTTT. The chain links TRBV5-1 to TRBJ2-2; no clear D. The CDR3 sequence is 12 residues long. Trimming stripped 2 bases from V and 5 bases from J, with 4 bases between. Germline V gene sequence: CDR1 SGHRS, CDR2 YFSETQ.

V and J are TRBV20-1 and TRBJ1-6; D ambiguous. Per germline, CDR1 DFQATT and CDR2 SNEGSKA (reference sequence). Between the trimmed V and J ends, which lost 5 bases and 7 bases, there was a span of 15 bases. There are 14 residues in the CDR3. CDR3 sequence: CSALSAAANSPLHF. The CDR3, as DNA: TGCAGTGCTCTAAGTGCGGCAGCCAATTCACCCCTCCACTTT.

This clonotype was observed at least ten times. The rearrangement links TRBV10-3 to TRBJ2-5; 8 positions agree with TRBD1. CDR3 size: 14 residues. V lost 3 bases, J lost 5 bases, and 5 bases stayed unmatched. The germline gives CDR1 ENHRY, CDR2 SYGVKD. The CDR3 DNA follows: TGTGCCATCAGTGAAATGACAGGGGTGGAGACCCAGTACTTC. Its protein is CAISEMTGVETQYF.

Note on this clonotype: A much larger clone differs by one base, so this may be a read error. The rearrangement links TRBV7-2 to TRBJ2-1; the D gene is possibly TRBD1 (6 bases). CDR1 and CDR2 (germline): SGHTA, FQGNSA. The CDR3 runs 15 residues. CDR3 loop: CASGWGQSSHNEQFF. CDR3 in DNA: TGTGCCAGCGGATGGGGACAAAGCTCCCACAATGAGCAGTTCTTC.

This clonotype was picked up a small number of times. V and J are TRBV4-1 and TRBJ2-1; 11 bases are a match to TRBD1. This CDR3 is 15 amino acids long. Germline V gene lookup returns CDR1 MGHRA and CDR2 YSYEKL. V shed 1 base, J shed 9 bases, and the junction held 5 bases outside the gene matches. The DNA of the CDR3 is TGCGCCAGCAGCCAAGTTGGGACAGGGGGGGGTGAGCAGTTCTTC. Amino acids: CASSQVGTGGGEQFF.

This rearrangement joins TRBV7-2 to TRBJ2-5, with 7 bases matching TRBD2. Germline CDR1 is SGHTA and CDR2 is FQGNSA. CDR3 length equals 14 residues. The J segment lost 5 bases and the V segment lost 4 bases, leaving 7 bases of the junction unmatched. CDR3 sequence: CASSYPMGGETQYF. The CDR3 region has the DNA TGTGCCAGCAGCTACCCGATGGGGGGGGAGACCCAGTACTTC. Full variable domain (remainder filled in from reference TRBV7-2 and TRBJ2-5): GAGVSQSPSNKVTEKGKDVELRCDPISGHTALYWYRQSLGQGLEFLIYFQGNSAPDKSGLPSDRFSAERTGGSVSTLTIQRTQQEDSAVYLCASSYPMGGETQYFGPGTRLLVL.

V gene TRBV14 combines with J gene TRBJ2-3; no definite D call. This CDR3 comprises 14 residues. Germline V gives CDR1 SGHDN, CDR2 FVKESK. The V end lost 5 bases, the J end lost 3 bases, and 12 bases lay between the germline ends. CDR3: CASSETTVTDTQYF. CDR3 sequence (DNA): TGTGCCAGCAGCGAAACGACGGTGACAGATACGCAGTATTTT.

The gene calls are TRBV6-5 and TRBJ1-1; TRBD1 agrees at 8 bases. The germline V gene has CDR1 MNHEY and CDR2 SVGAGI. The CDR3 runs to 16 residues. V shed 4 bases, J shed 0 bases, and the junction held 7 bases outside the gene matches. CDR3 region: CASSSGQGGMNTEAFF. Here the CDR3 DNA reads TGTGCCAGCAGTTCCGGACAGGGCGGGATGAACACTGAAGCTTTCTTT.

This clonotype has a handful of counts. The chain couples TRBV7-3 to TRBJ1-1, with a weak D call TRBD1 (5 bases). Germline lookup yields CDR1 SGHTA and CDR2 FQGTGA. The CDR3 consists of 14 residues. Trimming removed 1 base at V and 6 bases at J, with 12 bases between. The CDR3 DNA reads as TGTGCCAGCAGCTTAAATGACCGGGGGGCTGAAGCTTTCTTT. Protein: CASSLNDRGAEAFF.

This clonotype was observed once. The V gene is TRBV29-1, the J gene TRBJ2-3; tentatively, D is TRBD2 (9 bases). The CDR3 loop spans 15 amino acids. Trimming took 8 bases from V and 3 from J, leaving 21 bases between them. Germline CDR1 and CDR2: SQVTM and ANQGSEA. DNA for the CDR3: TGCAGCACGACAGGGGTAGCGGGAGAAACAGATACGCAGTATTTT. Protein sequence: CSTTGVAGETDTQYF.

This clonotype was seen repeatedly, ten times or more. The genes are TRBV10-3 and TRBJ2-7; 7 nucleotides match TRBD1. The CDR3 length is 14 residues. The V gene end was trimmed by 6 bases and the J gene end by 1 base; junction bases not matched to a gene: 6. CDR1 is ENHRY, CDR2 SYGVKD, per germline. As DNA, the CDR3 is TGTGCCATCAGGGAATTGACAGGGTCCTACGAGCAGTACTTC. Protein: CAIRELTGSYEQYF.

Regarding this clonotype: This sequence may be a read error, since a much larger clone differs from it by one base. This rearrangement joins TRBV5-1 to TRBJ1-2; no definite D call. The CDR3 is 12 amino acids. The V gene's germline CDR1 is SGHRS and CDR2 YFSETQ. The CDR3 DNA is TGCACCAGCAGAGACCTCCATGGGGGCTACACCTTC. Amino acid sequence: CTSRDLHGGYTF.

In DNA, the CDR3 is TGTGCCAGCACCAGAGGACAGGGGGGGAATGAAAAACTGTTTTTT. Translating gives CASTRGQGGNEKLFF. The V gene is TRBV28, the J gene TRBJ1-4; TRBD1 matches at 10 bases. Germline trimming cut 7 bases from V and 5 bases from J; bases unmatched to any gene: 7. Germline CDR1 MDHEN, CDR2 SYDVKM. The CDR3 extends over 15 amino acids.

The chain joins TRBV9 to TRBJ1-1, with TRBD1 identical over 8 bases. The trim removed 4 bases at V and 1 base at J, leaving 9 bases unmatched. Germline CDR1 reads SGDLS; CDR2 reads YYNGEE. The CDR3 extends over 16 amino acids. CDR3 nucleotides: TGTGCCAGCAGCCCGGACAGGGCACGTGGGAACACTGAAGCTTTCTTT. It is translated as CASSPDRARGNTEAFF. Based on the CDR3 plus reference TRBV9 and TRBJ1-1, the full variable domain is DSGVTQTPKHLITATGQRVTLRCSPRSGDLSVYWYQQSLDQGLQFLIQYYNGEERAKGNILERFSAQQFPDLHSELNLSSLELGDSALYFCASSPDRARGNTEAFFGQGTRLTVV.

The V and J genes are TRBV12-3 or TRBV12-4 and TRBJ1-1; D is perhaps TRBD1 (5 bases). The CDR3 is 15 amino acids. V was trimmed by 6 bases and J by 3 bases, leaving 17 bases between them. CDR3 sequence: CASSPGGDSYTEAFF. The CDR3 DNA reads TGTGCCAGCAGCCCGGGGGGAGATTCGTACACTGAAGCTTTCTTT.

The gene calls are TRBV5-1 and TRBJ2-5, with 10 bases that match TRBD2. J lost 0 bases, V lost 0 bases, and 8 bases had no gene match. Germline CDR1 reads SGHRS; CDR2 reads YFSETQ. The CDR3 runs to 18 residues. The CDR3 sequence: CASSLVPSGGAYQETQYF. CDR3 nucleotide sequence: TGCGCCAGCAGCTTGGTGCCCAGCGGGGGGGCTTACCAAGAGACCCAGTACTTC. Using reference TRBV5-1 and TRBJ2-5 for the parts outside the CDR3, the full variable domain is KAGVTQTPRYLIKTRGQQVTLSCSPISGHRSVSWYQQTPGQGLQFLFEYFSETQRNKGNFPGRFSGRQFSNSRSEMNVSTLELGDSALYLCASSLVPSGGAYQETQYFGPGTRLLVL.